This T cell receptor (beta chain) was recovered during a study of cytomegalovirus exposure and HLA in healthy donors. General study findings and limits: Later analysis identified several of the most significant clusters that appeared linked to common viral pathogens.

Worth noting for this clone: Its target is unknown.

V was pared by 2 bases and J by 5 bases, with 11 bases between. The CDR3 totals 14 residues. CDR1 SGHDT and CDR2 YYEEEE come from the germline V gene. The PCR contained 60 Vbeta and 13 Jbeta primers. The protocol was immunoSEQ multiplex PCR, while the TCRdb copy is restricted to in-frame clones and leaves out a portion. Of around 170,000 clones detected, about 84% appear once; the ten largest clones hold 1.3%. The material sequenced was PBMCs. The TCR comes from a man aged 50 or older in good health and CMV-seropositive. The chain combines TRBV5-6 with TRBJ1-5; D uncertain. CDR3 amino acids: CASSLYGRDQPQHF. CDR3 DNA: TGTGCCAGCAGCTTATATGGGAGGGATCAGCCCCAGCATTTT.